This T cell receptor beta chain was captured by sequencing in a study of blood T cell repertoires in COVID-19. CDR3 size: 17 residues. With V trimmed by 1 base and J by 1 base, 8 bases remained unmatched. Per the germline V gene, CDR1 is GTSNPN and CDR2 is SVGIG (reference sequence). The data were produced by immunoSEQ multiplex PCR, yet TCRdb's version contains in-frame clones alone and is incomplete. This sample has 65,000 to 100,000 clones; about four fifths occur once, and the top ten carry 15%. The gene calls are TRBV30 and TRBJ1-5, with TRBD1 matching 9 bases. The source material was peripheral blood. The source is a woman of 80 years or more with acute or convalescent COVID-19. This chain's CDR3 is CAWSADRGYKSNQPQHF. CDR3 DNA: TGTGCCTGGAGTGCCGACAGGGGGTATAAGAGCAATCAGCCCCAGCATTTT. The whole variable domain, remainder taken from reference TRBV30 and TRBJ1-5, is SQTIHQWPATLVQPVGSPLSLECTVEGTSNPNLYWYRQAAGRGLQLLFYSVGIGQISSEVPQNLSASRPQDRQFILSSKKLLLSDSGFYLCAWSADRGYKSNQPQHFGDGTRLSIL.